Listed below are T cell receptor beta chains from one sample, sequenced in a study of memory B cells and T cells in multiple sclerosis. Using immunoSEQ multiplex PCR, the repertoire was profiled, and TCRdb retains in-frame clones only, with some absent. The data contain roughly 14,000 clones, around 63% of them singletons. The specimen sequenced was memory (CD45RO+) CD4+ T cells from blood. These receptors all stem from a human donor with multiple sclerosis. The CDR3 runs from the conserved cysteine through the conserved F or W. A D gene is named only where the DNA matches it firmly. Clone sizes are given selectively: once, few, many, or a class where the clone is expanded.

D gene	V gene	J gene	clone size	CDR3 DNA	CDR3 protein
-	TRBV4-1	TRBJ2-5	-	TGCGCCAGCAGCCAAAGCGAGCGTCCGCCCCAAGAGACCCAGTACTTC	CASSQSERPPQETQYF
TRBD2	TRBV6-1	TRBJ2-2	-	TGTGCCAGCAGTGGTCTAGCGGGAGGCCGGGCCGGCGGGGAGCTGTTTTTT	CASSGLAGGRAGGELFF
TRBD2	TRBV5-1	TRBJ2-1	few	TGCGCCAGCAGCTCGGGACTAGCGGGACCCAATGAGCAGTTCTTC	CASSSGLAGPNEQFF
-	TRBV6-1	TRBJ1-2	few	TGTGCCAGCAGTGGACAGGCGCACTATGGCTACACCTTC	CASSGQAHYGYTF
TRBD2	TRBV5-1	TRBJ2-4	-	TGCGCCAGCAGCTTAGGACTAGCCAGGGACATTCAGTACTTC	CASSLGLARDIQYF
-	TRBV27	TRBJ1-5	once	TGTGCCAGCAGTTTCGGGGGGGGGCCCCAGCATTTT	CASSFGGGPQHF
-	TRBV6-5	TRBJ1-5	few	TGTGCCAGCAGTTACAGTGTTAGGGGGCCCCAGCATTTT	CASSYSVRGPQHF
-	TRBV29-1	TRBJ2-3	-	TGCAGCTTCAGGGGCATCATCGCAGATACGCAGTATTTT	CSFRGIIADTQYF
-	TRBV6-1	TRBJ2-1	-	TGTGCCAGCAGTGAAAGCGGATGGGGGCTTGATGAGCAGTTCTTC	CASSESGWGLDEQFF
TRBD1	TRBV6-5	TRBJ1-6	-	TGTGCCAGCAGACTGGGACAGAATAATTCACCCCTCCACTTT	CASRLGQNNSPLHF
-	TRBV7-9	TRBJ2-6	-	TGTGCCAGCAGCGCTCTAGGGGAGGCCAACGTCCTGACTTTC	CASSALGEANVLTF
-	TRBV15	TRBJ1-2	-	TGTGCCACCAGCAGAGCCTCCCCGACCAGGGGCTACACCTTC	CATSRASPTRGYTF
-	TRBV6-5	TRBJ1-1	-	TGTGCCAGCACCCGCCCCTTAGGACGGGGCACTGAAGCTTTCTTT	CASTRPLGRGTEAFF
TRBD2	TRBV9	TRBJ2-1	-	TGTGCCAGCAGCGTAGCTCCTAGCGGGGGGACCTACAATGAGCAGTTCTTC	CASSVAPSGGTYNEQFF